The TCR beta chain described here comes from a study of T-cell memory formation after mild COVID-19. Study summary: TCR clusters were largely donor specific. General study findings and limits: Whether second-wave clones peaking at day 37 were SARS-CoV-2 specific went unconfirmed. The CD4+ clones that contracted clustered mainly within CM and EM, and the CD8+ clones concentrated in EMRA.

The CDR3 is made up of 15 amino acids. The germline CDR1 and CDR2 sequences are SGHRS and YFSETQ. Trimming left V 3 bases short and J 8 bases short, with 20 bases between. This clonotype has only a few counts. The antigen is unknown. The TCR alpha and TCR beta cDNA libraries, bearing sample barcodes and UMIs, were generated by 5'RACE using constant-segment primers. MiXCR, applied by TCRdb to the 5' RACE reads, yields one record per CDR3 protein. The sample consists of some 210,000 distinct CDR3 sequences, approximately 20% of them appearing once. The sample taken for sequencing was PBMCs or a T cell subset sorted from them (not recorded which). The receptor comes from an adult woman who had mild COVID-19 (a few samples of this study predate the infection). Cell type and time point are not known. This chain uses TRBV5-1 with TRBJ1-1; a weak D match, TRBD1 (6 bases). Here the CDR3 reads CASSWGIRQAEEAFF. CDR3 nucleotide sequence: TGCGCCAGCAGCTGGGGAATCCGACAGGCGGAGGAAGCTTTCTTT.